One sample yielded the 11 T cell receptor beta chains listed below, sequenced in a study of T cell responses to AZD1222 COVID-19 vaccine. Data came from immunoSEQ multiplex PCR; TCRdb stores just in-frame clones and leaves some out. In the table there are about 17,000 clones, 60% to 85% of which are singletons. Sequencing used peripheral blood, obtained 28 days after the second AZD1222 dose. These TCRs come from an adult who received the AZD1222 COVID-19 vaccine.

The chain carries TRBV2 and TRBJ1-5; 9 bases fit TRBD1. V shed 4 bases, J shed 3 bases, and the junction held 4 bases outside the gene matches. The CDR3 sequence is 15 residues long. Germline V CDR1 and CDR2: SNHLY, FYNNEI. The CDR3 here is CASSGRDRDNQPQHF. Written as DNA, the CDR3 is TGTGCCAGCAGTGGCCGGGACAGGGACAATCAGCCCCAGCATTTT. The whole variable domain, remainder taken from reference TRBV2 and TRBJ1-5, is EPEVTQTPSHQVTQMGQEVILRCVPISNHLYFYWYRQILGQKVEFLVSFYNNEISEKSEIFDDQFSVERPDGSNFTLKIRSTKLEDSAMYFCASSGRDRDNQPQHFGDGTRLSIL.

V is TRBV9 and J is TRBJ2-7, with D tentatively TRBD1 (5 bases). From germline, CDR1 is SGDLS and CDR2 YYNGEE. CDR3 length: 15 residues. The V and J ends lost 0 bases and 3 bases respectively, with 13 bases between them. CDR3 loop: CASSVVGVPLYEQYF. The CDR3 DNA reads TGTGCCAGCAGCGTAGTAGGGGTACCTCTCTACGAGCAGTACTTC.

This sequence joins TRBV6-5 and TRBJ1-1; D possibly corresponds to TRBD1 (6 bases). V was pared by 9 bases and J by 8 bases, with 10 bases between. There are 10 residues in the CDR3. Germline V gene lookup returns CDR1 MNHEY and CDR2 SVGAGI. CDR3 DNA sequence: TGTGCCAGTGAGGGGGAGGAAGCTTTCTTT. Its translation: CASEGEEAFF.

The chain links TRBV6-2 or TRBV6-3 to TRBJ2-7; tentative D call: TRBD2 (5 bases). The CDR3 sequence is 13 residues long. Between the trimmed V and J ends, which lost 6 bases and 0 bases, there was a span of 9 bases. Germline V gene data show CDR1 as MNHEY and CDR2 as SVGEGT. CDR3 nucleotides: TGTGCCAGCAGCCCACTAGACTCCTACGAGCAGTACTTC. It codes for CASSPLDSYEQYF.

CDR3 residues: CASSRDYSYEQYF. CDR3 DNA sequence: TGTGCCAGCAGCCGGGACTACTCCTACGAGCAGTACTTC. This chain uses TRBV7-9 with TRBJ2-7, with 7 bases fitting TRBD2. The CDR3 covers 13 residues. The germline V gene has CDR1 SEHNR and CDR2 FQNEAQ (reference sequence). V was pared by 5 bases and J by 0 bases, with 1 base of the junction left unmatched.

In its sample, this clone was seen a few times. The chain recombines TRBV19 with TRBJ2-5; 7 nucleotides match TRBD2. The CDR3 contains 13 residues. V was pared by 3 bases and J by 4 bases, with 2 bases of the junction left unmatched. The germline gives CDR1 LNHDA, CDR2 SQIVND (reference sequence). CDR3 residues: CASSMGGAETQYF. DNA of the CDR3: TGTGCCAGTAGTATGGGAGGGGCAGAGACCCAGTACTTC.

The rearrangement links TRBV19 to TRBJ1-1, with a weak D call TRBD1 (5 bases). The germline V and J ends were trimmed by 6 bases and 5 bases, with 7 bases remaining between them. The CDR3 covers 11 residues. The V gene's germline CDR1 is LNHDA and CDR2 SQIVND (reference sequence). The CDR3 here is CASRWGTEAFF. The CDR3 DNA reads TGTGCCAGTAGGTGGGGGACTGAAGCTTTCTTT.

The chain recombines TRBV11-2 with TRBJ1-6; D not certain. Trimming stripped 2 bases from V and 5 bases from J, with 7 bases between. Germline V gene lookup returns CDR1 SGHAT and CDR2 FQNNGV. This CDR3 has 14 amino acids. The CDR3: CASSLYLDNSPLHF. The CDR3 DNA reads TGTGCCAGCAGCTTATACTTAGATAATTCACCCCTCCACTTT.

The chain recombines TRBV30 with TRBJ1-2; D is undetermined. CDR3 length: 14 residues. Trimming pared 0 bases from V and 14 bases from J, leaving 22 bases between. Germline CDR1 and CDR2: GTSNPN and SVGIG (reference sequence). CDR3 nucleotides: TGTGCCTGGAGTGTACCTCCTCAGAGGGCCCCATATACCTTC. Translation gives CAWSVPPQRAPYTF.

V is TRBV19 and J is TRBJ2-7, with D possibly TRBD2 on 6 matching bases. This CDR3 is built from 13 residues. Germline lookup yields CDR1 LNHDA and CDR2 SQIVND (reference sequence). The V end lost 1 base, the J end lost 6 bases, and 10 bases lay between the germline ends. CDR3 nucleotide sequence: TGTGCCAGTAGTATAGCGGCGGGATCCGAGCAGTACTTC. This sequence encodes CASSIAAGSEQYF.

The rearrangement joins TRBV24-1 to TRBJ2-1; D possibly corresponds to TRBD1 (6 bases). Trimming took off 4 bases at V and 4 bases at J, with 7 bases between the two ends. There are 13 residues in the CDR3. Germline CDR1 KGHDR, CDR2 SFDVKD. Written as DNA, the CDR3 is TGTGCCACCAGTGACGGACAGTACAATGAGCAGTTCTTC. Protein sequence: CATSDGQYNEQFF.